These 11 T cell receptor beta chains were sequenced from one sample in a study of blood T cell repertoires in COVID-19. Produced via immunoSEQ multiplex PCR; TCRdb's table is partial and in-frame only. The table records 120,000 or so clones, roughly 74% of them present only once. Sequenced material: peripheral blood. The receptor set was obtained from a man between 60 and 70 years old with acute or convalescent COVID-19.

This chain links TRBV7-9 with TRBJ1-1; 7 nucleotides match TRBD1. This CDR3 is built from 13 residues. V shed 6 bases, J shed 6 bases, and the junction held 7 bases outside the gene matches. In germline, CDR1 is SEHNR, CDR2 FQNEAQ (reference sequence). The CDR3 is CASSSTTGPEAFF. The CDR3 nucleotides are TGTGCCAGCAGTAGTACGACAGGGCCTGAAGCTTTCTTT.

The chain joins TRBV4-1 to TRBJ2-2, with 7 bases lining up with TRBD2. Germline CDR1 MGHRA, CDR2 YSYEKL. The CDR3 totals 20 residues. V gave up 1 base and J gave up 1 base; unmatched junction bases: 15. In nucleotides, the CDR3 is TGCGCCAGCAGCCAAGGGGAGGGCGGTAGGGGAGGGATGAACACCGGGGAGCTGTTTTTT. This codes for CASSQGEGGRGGMNTGELFF.

The chain recombines TRBV11-3 with TRBJ2-3; 9 bases align to TRBD2. In germline, CDR1 is SGHNT, CDR2 YENEEA. V shed 0 bases and J 3 bases; nucleotides not matched to a gene: 4. CDR3 size: 16 residues. The CDR3 sequence: CASSLESSGGTDTQYF. Written as DNA, the CDR3 is TGTGCCAGCAGCTTAGAGAGTAGCGGGGGAACAGATACGCAGTATTTT.

The chain links TRBV10-2 to TRBJ1-5, with D perhaps TRBD1 (5 bases). Per germline, CDR1 WSHSY and CDR2 SAAADI. V shed 4 bases and J shed 2 bases, with 9 bases lying between them. The CDR3 has 14 amino acids. CDR3 DNA sequence: TGCGCCAGCAGTGGGCAGGGCGGCAATCAGCCCCAGCATTTT. This gives the protein CASSGQGGNQPQHF.

The CDR3 protein is CASSFSVGELFF. In DNA, the CDR3 is TGTGCCAGCAGTTTCTCGGTCGGGGAGCTGTTTTTT. The J gene is TRBJ2-2, the V gene TRBV12-3 or TRBV12-4; D is unclear. The V gene lost 3 bases and the J gene lost 7 bases, with 6 bases spanning the gap. This CDR3 contains 12 residues.

The chain recombines TRBV11-2 with TRBJ2-1; TRBD1 aligns across 8 bases. J gave up 5 bases and V 7 bases, and 10 bases lay outside the gene matches. Germline assignment: CDR1 SGHAT and CDR2 FQNNGV. The length of the CDR3 is 15 residues. The CDR3 loop is CASIATGVIHNEQFF. In nucleotides, the CDR3 is TGTGCCAGCATCGCGACAGGGGTCATTCACAATGAGCAGTTCTTC.

This clone was recorded a few times. The rearrangement joins TRBV4-1 to TRBJ2-3; maybe TRBD2 (5 bases). The CDR3 totals 16 residues. Trimming cost V 0 bases and J 1 base, with 11 bases left between them. The germline V gene has CDR1 MGHRA and CDR2 YSYEKL. The CDR3 loop reads CASSQDGGGRTDTQYF. CDR3 DNA: TGCGCCAGCAGCCAAGATGGTGGCGGGCGCACAGATACGCAGTATTTT.

V gene TRBV21-1 combines with J gene TRBJ1-2; the tabulated D call, TRBD1, remains unverified against the DNA. TRBV21-1 is an annotated pseudogene. The CDR3 is made up of 17 amino acids. CDR3: CASSSRDRGPPNYGYTF. DNA for the CDR3: TGTGCCAGCAGCAGCCGGGACAGGGGGCCCCCTAACTATGGCTACACCTTC.

The chain joins TRBV27 to TRBJ2-2; TRBD1 might be the D (5 bases). Trimming pared 6 bases from V and 5 bases from J, leaving 16 bases between. Germline V lookup: CDR1 MNHEY, CDR2 SMNVEV (reference sequence). The CDR3 is 15 amino acids. The CDR3 region is CASRRGAVGTGELFF. The CDR3 DNA sequence: TGTGCCAGCAGGCGTGGGGCAGTGGGAACCGGGGAGCTGTTTTTT.

The J gene is TRBJ2-7, the V gene TRBV2; TRBD1 might be the D (6 bases). Trimming removed 8 bases from V and 3 bases from J, with 17 bases in between. The CDR3 totals 14 residues. Germline V CDR1 and CDR2: SNHLY, FYNNEI. CDR3 sequence reads: CASYNRDTDYEQYF. For the CDR3, the DNA is TGTGCCAGCTACAACCGGGACACTGACTACGAGCAGTACTTC.

J is TRBJ2-2 and V is TRBV7-9, with TRBD2 matching over 8 bases. CDR1 and CDR2 from the germline V gene are SEHNR and FQNEAQ (reference sequence). The CDR3 consists of 13 residues. V lost 7 bases to trimming and J lost 3 bases; unmatched junction nucleotides: 1. In DNA, the CDR3 is TGTGCCAGCAAAGCGGGGGACACCGGGGAGCTGTTTTTT. Protein: CASKAGDTGELFF.